This entry lists 21 T cell receptor beta chains sequenced from one sample in a study of cytomegalovirus exposure and HLA in healthy donors. 13 Jbeta primers and 60 Vbeta primers were used for the PCR. Profiled with immunoSEQ multiplex PCR; TCRdb holds only in-frame clones, not every one. The sample yields just over 200,000 clones, 82% seen once. Material: PBMCs. These receptors came from a woman in her forties in good health and CMV-seronegative.

The J gene is TRBJ2-2, the V gene TRBV21-1; TRBD1 is taken as the D call from the table, unchecked against the DNA. TRBV21-1 is a known pseudogene. The CDR3 runs 18 residues. The CDR3 nucleotides are TGTGCCAGCAGGGTAACAACGGACAGGGGGCGAGGCACCGGGGAGCTGTTTTTT. Translated: CASRVTTDRGRGTGELFF.

The chain has TRBV5-1 and TRBJ2-7, with TRBD1 matching 11 bases. Trimming removed 4 bases from V and 4 bases from J; junction bases left unmatched: 7. Germline V gene data show CDR1 as SGHRS and CDR2 as YFSETQ. CDR3 length: 15 amino acids. The DNA of the CDR3 is TGCGCCAGCAGCCCCGGGACAGGGGGAGGGTACGAGCAGTACTTC. Residues: CASSPGTGGGYEQYF.

CDR3 DNA: TGTGCCAGCGCCAACACGGACCAAGCGGTCTACGAGCAGTACTTC. Amino acids: CASANTDQAVYEQYF. This chain connects TRBV21-1 to TRBJ2-7; the table's TRBD2 call for D was not verified on the DNA. TRBV21-1 is annotated as a pseudogene. The CDR3 totals 15 residues.

V gene TRBV19 combines with J gene TRBJ1-4, with 9 nucleotides matching TRBD1. Looked up from germline, CDR1 is LNHDA and CDR2 is SQIVND (reference sequence). The J segment lost 7 bases and the V segment lost 2 bases, leaving 5 bases of the junction unmatched. This CDR3 has 15 amino acids. CDR3 sequence: CASSIRQGDGEKLFF. For the CDR3, the DNA is TGTGCCAGTAGTATACGACAGGGGGATGGTGAAAAACTGTTTTTT.

The chain links TRBV2 to TRBJ1-1; 9 bases align to TRBD1. The CDR3 runs 14 residues. Germline V gene lookup returns CDR1 SNHLY and CDR2 FYNNEI. After removal of 5 bases from V and 1 base from J, the junction contained 2 bases not matched to a gene. CDR3 nucleotide sequence: TGTGCCAGCAGTAAACAGGGGGCGAACACTGAAGCTTTCTTT. This gives the protein CASSKQGANTEAFF.

The chain employs TRBV5-1 and TRBJ2-1; 8 nucleotides agree with TRBD1. Germline-derived CDR1 and CDR2 are SGHRS and YFSETQ. There are 15 residues in the CDR3. V lost 4 bases, J lost 1 base, and 4 bases stayed unmatched. CDR3 DNA sequence: TGCGCCAGCAGCCCGGGACAGGTTTCCTACAATGAGCAGTTCTTC. Amino acid sequence: CASSPGQVSYNEQFF.

The chain recombines TRBV28 with TRBJ2-7; no firm D call. V was shortened by 3 bases and J by 5 bases, with 11 bases between the two germline ends. The CDR3 is 13 amino acids. The germline V gene has CDR1 MDHEN and CDR2 SYDVKM. CDR3: CASSFRGTHEQYF. Written as DNA, the CDR3 is TGTGCCAGCAGTTTCCGCGGTACCCACGAGCAGTACTTC. The whole variable domain, filled in from reference TRBV28 and TRBJ2-7, reads DVKVTQSSRYLVKRTGEKVFLECVQDMDHENMFWYRQDPGLGLRLIYFSYDVKMKEKGDIPEGYSVSREKKERFSLILESASTNQTSMYLCASSFRGTHEQYFGPGTRLTVT.

V usage is TRBV10-3 and J usage is TRBJ1-5; 10 positions agree with TRBD1. Losses at the gene ends were 2 bases for V and 2 bases for J; bases not matched to a gene: 0. The germline V gene has CDR1 ENHRY and CDR2 SYGVKD. The CDR3 consists of 15 residues. CDR3 sequence reads: CAISEGQGGNQPQHF. The CDR3 DNA follows: TGTGCCATCAGTGAGGGACAGGGGGGCAATCAGCCCCAGCATTTT.

This clone showed up just a few times. The same CDR3 arises from other DNA sequences in this sample as well. The chain carries TRBV19 and TRBJ2-7; D uncertain. The CDR3 is made up of 12 amino acids. Trimming removed 3 bases from V and 5 bases from J, with 8 bases in between. The V gene's germline CDR1 is LNHDA and CDR2 SQIVND (reference sequence). The CDR3 DNA follows: TGTGCCAGTAGTATTGGAGTAAACGAGCAGTACTTC. This encodes CASSIGVNEQYF.

The CDR3 DNA reads TGTGCCAGCAGCCTTTCTAGCGGTAGCACAGATACGCAGTATTTT. It yields the protein CASSLSSGSTDTQYF. The genes are TRBV7-9 and TRBJ2-3, with TRBD2 matching 7 bases. The V gene's germline CDR1 is SEHNR and CDR2 FQNEAQ (reference sequence). The CDR3 runs to 15 residues. The J segment lost 0 bases and the V segment lost 5 bases, leaving 5 bases of the junction unmatched.

This rearrangement joins TRBV28 to TRBJ2-7, with D unclear. The CDR3 covers 17 residues. V was clipped by 6 bases and J by 2 bases, with 23 bases between them. CDR1 is MDHEN, CDR2 SYDVKM, per germline. CDR3 residues: CASSSPRVLTVAYEQYF. In DNA form, the CDR3 reads TGTGCCAGCAGCTCCCCTCGGGTTTTAACGGTAGCCTACGAGCAGTACTTC.

The chain recombines TRBV2 with TRBJ1-1; D perhaps matches TRBD1 (5 bases). The ends were cut back, 1 base at V and 11 bases at J, with 14 bases in the middle. The CDR3 totals 13 residues. Germline CDR1 SNHLY, CDR2 FYNNEI. The CDR3 nucleotides are TGTGCCAGCAGTGAAGGGCGGGGGATGACGGCTTTCTTT. Amino acid sequence: CASSEGRGMTAFF.

This chain connects TRBV4-1 to TRBJ2-1; 10 positions match TRBD2. This CDR3 is 19 amino acids long. Germline lookup yields CDR1 MGHRA and CDR2 YSYEKL. With V trimmed by 5 bases and J by 0 bases, 13 bases remained unmatched. The CDR3: CASSSRSLAGDVSYNEQFF. The CDR3 bases are TGCGCCAGCAGCTCCCGCTCTCTAGCGGGAGATGTCTCCTACAATGAGCAGTTCTTC.

This clone appeared a single time. The chain couples TRBV7-9 to TRBJ1-4, with D unclear. Germline assignment: CDR1 SEHNR and CDR2 FQNEAQ (reference sequence). CDR3 length: 15 amino acids. Trimming removed 2 bases from V and 5 bases from J, with 12 bases in between. CDR3 nucleotide sequence: TGTGCCAGCAGCTTACAACCGCAACAAAATGAAAAACTGTTTTTT. Protein: CASSLQPQQNEKLFF.

This clone was seen once. The chain recombines TRBV27 with TRBJ1-2; 9 bases match TRBD1. The CDR3 has 15 amino acids. CDR1 and CDR2 (germline): MNHEY, SMNVEV (reference sequence). Losses at the gene ends were 1 base for V and 7 bases for J; bases not matched to a gene: 7. For the CDR3, the DNA is TGTGCCAGCAGTTTATGGCCGGGACAGGGAGGTGGCTACACCTTC. Amino acids: CASSLWPGQGGGYTF.

The V and J genes are TRBV19 and TRBJ2-7; D perhaps matches TRBD2 (6 bases). The CDR3 covers 16 residues. Germline V gene data show CDR1 as LNHDA and CDR2 as SQIVND (reference sequence). V was trimmed by 0 bases and J by 2 bases, leaving 14 bases between them. This chain's CDR3 is CASSIDRGTVTYEQYF. The CDR3 DNA reads as TGTGCCAGTAGTATAGATCGGGGGACGGTTACCTACGAGCAGTACTTC.

About this clone: One junction end disagrees with the germline gene, perhaps due to a read error. The chain links TRBV27 to TRBJ1-1; D may be TRBD1 (5 bases). Germline lookup yields CDR1 MNHEY and CDR2 SMNVEV (reference sequence). There are 15 residues in the CDR3. CDR3 amino acids: CASSRAGNLNTETFF. CDR3 DNA: TGTGCCAGCAGTCGGGCAGGGAACCTAAACACTGAAACTTTCTTT.

The genes are TRBV28 and TRBJ2-1; TRBD2 is a possible D gene (5 bases). CDR1 is MDHEN, CDR2 SYDVKM, per germline. Between the trimmed V and J ends, which lost 6 bases and 2 bases, there was a span of 20 bases. This CDR3 has 17 amino acids. The CDR3 here is CASRSETGKIAYNEQFF. CDR3 DNA sequence: TGTGCCAGCAGATCTGAAACCGGGAAAATAGCCTACAATGAGCAGTTCTTC.

This chain uses TRBV10-3 with TRBJ2-7, with TRBD1 matching 9 bases. The CDR3 length is 18 residues. The V gene end was trimmed by 3 bases and the J gene end by 0 bases; junction bases not matched to a gene: 12. Germline-derived CDR1 and CDR2 are ENHRY and SYGVKD. The CDR3 here is CAISDPLPGQGSSYEQYF. For the CDR3, the DNA is TGTGCCATCAGTGACCCGCTCCCCGGACAGGGGAGCTCCTACGAGCAGTACTTC.

This chain joins TRBV5-1 and TRBJ1-1; D remains unclear. CDR1 and CDR2 from the germline V gene are SGHRS and YFSETQ. The CDR3 contains 16 residues. V was trimmed by 4 bases and J by 4 bases, leaving 20 bases between them. The CDR3 DNA reads as TGCGCCAGCAGCCTATTACGGGGTATGGAAAGCACTGAAGCTTTCTTT. Translated, it gives CASSLLRGMESTEAFF. The variable domain in full, completed from reference TRBV5-1 and TRBJ1-1, reads KAGVTQTPRYLIKTRGQQVTLSCSPISGHRSVSWYQQTPGQGLQFLFEYFSETQRNKGNFPGRFSGRQFSNSRSEMNVSTLELGDSALYLCASSLLRGMESTEAFFGQGTRLTVV.

This chain links TRBV28 with TRBJ2-1; 7 nucleotides align to TRBD2. J gave up 3 bases and V 6 bases, and 8 bases lay outside the gene matches. The CDR3 extends over 15 amino acids. Germline CDR1 MDHEN, CDR2 SYDVKM. The CDR3 DNA is TGTGCCAGCAGCCAGCCCAGCGGGAACTACAATGAGCAGTTCTTC. Its translation: CASSQPSGNYNEQFF. The full variable domain, with the rest looked up from reference TRBV28 and TRBJ2-1, is DVKVTQSSRYLVKRTGEKVFLECVQDMDHENMFWYRQDPGLGLRLIYFSYDVKMKEKGDIPEGYSVSREKKERFSLILESASTNQTSMYLCASSQPSGNYNEQFFGPGTRLTVL.